This TCR beta chain was captured by sequencing in a study of T cells in Graves' hyperthyroidism and ophthalmopathy. This clonotype was seen ten or more times. The antigen is unknown. Germline V gene data show CDR1 as SGHDT and CDR2 as YYEEEE. The CDR3 spans 14 residues. V was cut by 6 bases and J by 6 bases, with 19 bases left in between. A Clinical Activity Score of at least 3, a NOSPECS grade of at least 4 and a duration under 3 months were recorded in the ophthalmopathy patients. The diagnostic basis comprised clinical symptoms, serum thyroxine and TRAb, thyroid ultrasound and orbital computed tomography. Source material for PBMCs was less than 12 ml fresh peripheral blood. Study-wide points: Blood held most thyroid clonotypes expanded above 0.001 frequency.

Authors of the study amplified TCR beta CDR3 regions from RNA transcripts. HTBI primers were the set used in a first-round RT-PCR of the TCR CDR3. Each CDR3 protein is one row after TCRdb ran MiXCR on the multiplex PCR reads. The top ten hold approximately 30% of the sample, which has about half a million distinct CDR3 sequences, roughly a sixth seen once. The sample taken for sequencing was blood. The chain employs TRBV5-6 and TRBJ2-7; the D call may be TRBD1 or TRBD2 (6 bases each). The clonotype comes from a woman in her twenties or thirties with Graves' ophthalmopathy. The CDR3 nucleotides read TGTGCCAGCACCTATTGGGGGGCCTTGGTCGAGCAGTACTTC. Translation: CASTYWGALVEQYF.